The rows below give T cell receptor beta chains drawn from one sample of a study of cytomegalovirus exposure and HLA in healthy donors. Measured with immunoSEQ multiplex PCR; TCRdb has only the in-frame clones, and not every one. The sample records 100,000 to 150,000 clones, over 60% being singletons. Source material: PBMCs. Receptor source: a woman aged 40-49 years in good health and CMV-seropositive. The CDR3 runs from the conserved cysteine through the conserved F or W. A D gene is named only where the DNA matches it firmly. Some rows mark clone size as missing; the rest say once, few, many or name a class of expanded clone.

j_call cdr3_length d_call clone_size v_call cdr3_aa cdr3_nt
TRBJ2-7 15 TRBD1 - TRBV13 CASSPRRTGVYEQYF TGTGCCAGCAGCCCTCGGAGGACAGGGGTGTACGAGCAGTACTTC
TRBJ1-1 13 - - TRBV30 CAWSGQPNTEAFF TGTGCCTGGAGTGGACAGCCGAACACTGAAGCTTTCTTT
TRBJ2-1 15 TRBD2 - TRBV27 CASSGLAGGMNEQFF TGTGCCAGCAGTGGACTAGCGGGAGGAATGAATGAGCAGTTCTTC
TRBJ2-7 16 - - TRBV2 CASSLRRSGSTYEQYF TGTGCCAGCAGTCTTAGGAGGAGCGGGTCCACCTACGAGCAGTACTTC
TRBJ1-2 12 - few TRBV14 CASSPLTYGYTF TGTGCCAGCAGCCCACTCACCTATGGCTACACCTTC
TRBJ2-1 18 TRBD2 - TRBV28 CASSPPDLLAEHANEQFF TGTGCCAGCAGTCCACCCGACCTTCTAGCGGAACACGCCAATGAGCAGTTCTTC
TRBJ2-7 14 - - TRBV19 CASSRREKSYEQYF TGTGCCAGTAGTAGACGGGAGAAGTCCTACGAGCAGTACTTC
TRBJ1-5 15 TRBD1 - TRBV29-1 CSARTGGDSNQPQHF TGCAGCGCCCGGACAGGGGGGGATAGCAATCAGCCCCAGCATTTT
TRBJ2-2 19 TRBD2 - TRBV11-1 CASSSPRGLAGGPTGELFF TGTGCCAGCAGCTCCCCGAGGGGACTAGCGGGAGGGCCCACCGGGGAGCTGTTTTTT
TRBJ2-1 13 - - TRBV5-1 CASSLVGGNEQFF TGCGCCAGCAGCTTGGTAGGAGGGAATGAGCAGTTCTTC
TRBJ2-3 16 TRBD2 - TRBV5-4 CASSSRLAGEGDTQYF TGTGCCAGCAGCTCAAGACTAGCGGGAGAAGGAGATACGCAGTATTTT
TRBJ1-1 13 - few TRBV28 CASSWGGLPEAFF TGTGCCAGCAGTTGGGGGGGGCTGCCTGAAGCTTTCTTT
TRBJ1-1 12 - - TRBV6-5 CAAGRSNTEAFF TGTGCCGCGGGACGGTCGAACACTGAAGCTTTCTTT
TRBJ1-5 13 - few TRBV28 CATKGGGDQPQHF TGTGCCACCAAAGGGGGGGGCGATCAGCCCCAGCATTTT
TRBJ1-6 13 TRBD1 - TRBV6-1 CATRGGAGTPLHF TGTGCCACCAGAGGGGGCGCAGGGACACCCCTCCACTTT
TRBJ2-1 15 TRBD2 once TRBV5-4 CASSRGDFSYNEQFF TGTGCCAGCAGCCGGGGGGACTTTTCCTACAATGAGCAGTTCTTC
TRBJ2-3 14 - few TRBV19 CASRRGGGADTQYF TGTGCCAGTAGGAGAGGCGGGGGCGCAGATACGCAGTATTTT
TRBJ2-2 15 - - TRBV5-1 CASSPTTRNTGELFF TGCGCCAGCAGCCCGACTACCAGGAACACCGGGGAGCTGTTTTTT
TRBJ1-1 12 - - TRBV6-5 CASSDKVTEAFF TGTGCCAGCAGTGACAAAGTAACTGAAGCTTTCTTT
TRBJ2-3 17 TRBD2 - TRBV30 CARSSGLAGGPTDTQYF TGTGCCCGGAGTTCTGGACTAGCGGGAGGGCCAACAGATACGCAGTATTTT
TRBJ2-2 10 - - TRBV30 CAWLTGELFF TGTGCCTGGCTCACCGGGGAGCTGTTTTTT
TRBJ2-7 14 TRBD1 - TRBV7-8 CASSLRTGSYEQYF TGTGCCAGCAGCCTCAGGACAGGCTCCTACGAGCAGTACTTC
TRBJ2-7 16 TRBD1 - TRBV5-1 CASRNKGGQGADEQYF TGCGCCAGCAGAAACAAGGGGGGACAGGGGGCGGACGAGCAGTACTTC
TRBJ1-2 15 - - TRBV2 CASSEWKGGISGYTF TGTGCCAGCAGTGAATGGAAGGGAGGAATTAGTGGCTACACCTTC
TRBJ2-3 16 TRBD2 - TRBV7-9 CSSSPKREGRGDTQYF TGTTCCAGCAGCCCAAAGCGGGAGGGCCGGGGAGATACGCAGTATTTT
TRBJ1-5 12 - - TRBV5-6 CASSFGAQPQHF TGTGCCAGCAGCTTTGGGGCCCAGCCCCAGCATTTT
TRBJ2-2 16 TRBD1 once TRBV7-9 CSSSFYQGVNTGELFF TGTTCCAGCAGCTTTTATCAGGGGGTGAACACCGGGGAGCTGTTTTTT
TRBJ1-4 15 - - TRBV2 CASSDYIRPNEKLFF TGTGCCAGCAGTGATTACATCAGGCCTAATGAAAAACTGTTTTTT
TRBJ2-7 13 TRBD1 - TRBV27 CASRPTGGGEQYF TGTGCCAGCAGACCAACAGGGGGAGGCGAGCAGTACTTC
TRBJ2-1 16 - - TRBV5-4 CASSLEGSGSYNEQFF TGTGCCAGCAGCTTGGAGGGTAGCGGCTCCTACAATGAGCAGTTCTTC
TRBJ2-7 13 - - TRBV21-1 CASSKGTSYEQYF TGTGCCAGCAGCAAGGGGACATCCTACGAGCAGTACTTC
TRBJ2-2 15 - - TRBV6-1 CASSLLRGVTGELFF TGTGCCAGCAGTCTTCTCAGGGGGGTTACCGGGGAGCTGTTTTTT
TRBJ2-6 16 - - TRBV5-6 CASSLIPSSGANVLTF TGTGCCAGCAGCTTGATCCCCAGCTCTGGGGCCAACGTCCTGACTTTC
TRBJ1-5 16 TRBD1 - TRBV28 CASSDAGTAKGQPQHF TGTGCCAGCAGTGACGCCGGGACAGCGAAAGGACAGCCCCAGCATTTT
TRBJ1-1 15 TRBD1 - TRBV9 CASSPRQGANTEAFF TGTGCCAGCAGCCCTAGACAGGGGGCAAACACTGAAGCTTTCTTT
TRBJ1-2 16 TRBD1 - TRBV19 CASSVVTGGAFNGYTF TGTGCCAGTAGTGTCGTAACAGGGGGCGCATTTAATGGCTACACCTTC
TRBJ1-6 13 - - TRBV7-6 CASSLRGRPALHF TGTGCCAGCAGCTTGCGGGGGAGGCCAGCCCTCCACTTT
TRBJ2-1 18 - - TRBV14 CASSRQFVSSFTYNEQFF TGTGCCAGCAGTCGACAGTTCGTCTCATCTTTTACCTACAATGAGCAGTTCTTC
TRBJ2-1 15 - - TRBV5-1 CASSLVSGFNNEQFF TGCGCCAGCAGCTTGGTTTCGGGGTTCAACAATGAGCAGTTCTTC
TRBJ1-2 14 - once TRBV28 CASNSPGESYGYTF TGTGCCAGCAACAGTCCGGGAGAGAGCTATGGCTACACCTTC
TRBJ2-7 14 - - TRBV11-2 CASSLVSRDSEQYF TGTGCCAGCAGCTTAGTCAGTCGAGACTCCGAGCAGTACTTC
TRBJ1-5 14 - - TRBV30 CAWSKGMGNQPQHF TGTGCCTGGAGTAAGGGGATGGGGAATCAGCCCCAGCATTTT
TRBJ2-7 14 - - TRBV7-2 CASSVGGGAGEQYF TGTGCCAGCAGCGTGGGTGGGGGAGCGGGCGAGCAGTACTTC
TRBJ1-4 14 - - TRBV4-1 CASSQQPVNEKLFF TGCGCCAGCAGCCAACAACCAGTTAATGAAAAACTGTTTTTT